This TCR beta chain was identified in a study of shared clonotypes between healthy human individuals. Study results and limitations: Naive subsets usually exceeded memory subsets in estimated richness.

On this clone itself: The antigen is unknown.

Sequenced by immunoSEQ multiplex PCR; TCRdb stores in-frame clones only, minus some. This table has under 2.5 million clones, about 90% appearing once. The CDR3 runs to 14 residues. The V segment lost 6 bases and the J segment 1 base; nucleotides outside the gene matches: 3. Germline CDR1 SEHNR, CDR2 FQNEAQ (reference sequence). Material: naive CD4+ T cells from PBMCs. As for subset: CD45RA+ positively selected. The chain recombines TRBV7-9 with TRBJ2-1, with 7 nucleotides matching TRBD1. The sequence was collected from a man between 18 and 29 years old in good health. Some clones in this sample may be carry-over from other donors' samples. CDR3 coding DNA: TGTGCCAGCAGGATACAGGGGTCCTACAATGAGCAGTTCTTC. Protein: CASRIQGSYNEQFF.